The clone carrying this TCR beta chain was observed a few times. As yet, its antigen is unknown. The data are from a study of response to subunit inactivated influenza vaccine. Study-level results: T cells newly recruited by each seasonal influenza vaccination are few, the authors suggested.

The germline CDR1 and CDR2 sequences are SEHNR and FQNEAQ (reference sequence). The CDR3 loop spans 15 amino acids. Trimming pared 1 base from V and 6 bases from J, leaving 14 bases between. Each CDR3 protein is one row after TCRdb ran MiXCR on the RT-PCR reads. Counted here are 450,000 to 600,000 distinct CDR3 sequences, around 8% occurring once; the ten biggest clones make up 13%. The receptor's source is a man between 50 and 75 years old who received an inactivated influenza vaccine. The sequences come from PBMCs from blood, collected roughly 24 months after vaccination. V and J are TRBV7-9 and TRBJ2-3, with D possibly TRBD2 on 6 matching bases. The CDR3 protein is CASSLGTGRSDTQYF. As DNA, the CDR3 is TGTGCCAGCAGCTTAGGGACCGGGAGATCGGATACGCAGTATTTT.